This T cell receptor (beta chain) is drawn from a study of T-cell reconstitution after alpha-beta-depleted transplantation in children (dated by TCRdb to the mid-2010s). For the study in its entirety: Using TCR repertoire profiling, the study followed T-cell immune reconstitution in a quantitative way in children after TCRalphabeta/CD19-depleted allogeneic hematopoietic cell transplantation.

Preparation of the library involved PCR. Sequencer: Illumina HiSeq 2500. Molecular barcoding was employed in the preparation of TCR libraries, with unique molecular identifiers being used to normalize TCRbeta repertoire quantification. TCRdb trimmed the raw reads at Q25, called clones with MiXCR and kept productive beta chains. Each entry is one CDR3 protein sequence, shown with its most common DNA and genes. Here the sample has a few hundred thousand distinct CDR3 sequences; roughly 18% occur a single time. The ten largest clones capture more than 2.5% of the sample. V ends up 4 bases short and J 6 bases short, with an unmatched junction base count of 15. The germline V gene (reference sequence) yields SGHKS for CDR1 and YYEKEE for CDR2. The CDR3 sequence holds 17 residues, the cysteine and phenylalanine included. Of the read, only the CDR3 DNA is kept; its 51 bases are in frame from base 1. This clonotype showed up just a few times. This receptor's antigen is unknown. Qualities for individual bases were not recorded, and no much larger clone is one base off.

The receptor was derived from a human donor who donated a stem cell graft to a child with acute lymphoblastic leukemia. The sequence joins TRBV5-5 to TRBJ2-3; TRBD2 agrees with 9 junctional bases. The sample consisted of PBMCs from the stem cell graft donor, taken from the stem cell graft. The CDR3 region: CASSLGLAGHLWDTQYF. The base sequence is TGTGCCAGCAGCCTAGGGCTAGCGGGGCATTTGTGGGATACGCAGTATTTT.